This T cell receptor beta chain was observed in a study of cytomegalovirus exposure and HLA in healthy donors. Overall study results and limits: Specificity of three CMV-associated chains for CMV antigens was verified in vitro. Among TCR sequences, most were rare, though some public TCRs appeared in many donors.

The table came from immunoSEQ multiplex PCR; TCRdb's copy has only in-frame clones and leaves some out. The table lists 150,000 to 200,000 clones, 75% to 85% of them singletons. Trimming at V came to 9 bases and at J to 6 bases, leaving 7 bases not matched to a gene. There are 14 residues in the CDR3. Germline lookup yields CDR1 MNHNS and CDR2 SASEGT. Remarks on this clone: Its target is not known.

The approximately 120-subject validation cohort, separate from the approximately 640-subject first cohort, included the donors. The sequenced material came from PBMCs. The chain joins TRBV6-1 to TRBJ2-1; TRBD2 agrees at 11 bases. The source of this sequence is a woman aged 25 to 45 in good health and CMV-seropositive. This CDR3 is CASQRLAGSNEQFF. The CDR3 coding sequence is TGTGCCAGTCAAAGACTAGCGGGAAGCAATGAGCAGTTCTTC.